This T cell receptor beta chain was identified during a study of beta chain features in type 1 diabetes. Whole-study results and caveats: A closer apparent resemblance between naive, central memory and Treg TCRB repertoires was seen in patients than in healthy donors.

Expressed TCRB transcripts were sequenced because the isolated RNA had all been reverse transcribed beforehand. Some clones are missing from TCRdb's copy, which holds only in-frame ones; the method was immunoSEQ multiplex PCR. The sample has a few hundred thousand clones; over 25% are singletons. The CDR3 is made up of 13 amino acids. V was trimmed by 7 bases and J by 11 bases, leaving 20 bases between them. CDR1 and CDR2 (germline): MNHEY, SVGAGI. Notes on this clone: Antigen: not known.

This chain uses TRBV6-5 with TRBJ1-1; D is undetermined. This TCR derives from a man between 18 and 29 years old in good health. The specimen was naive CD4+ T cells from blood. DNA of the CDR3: TGTGCCAGCACCCTCCCCTTCGGCATTTACGCTTTCTTT. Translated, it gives CASTLPFGIYAFF.